This T cell receptor beta chain was sequenced for a study of shared clonotypes between healthy human individuals. The table came from immunoSEQ multiplex PCR; TCRdb's copy has only in-frame clones and leaves some out. The top ten hold roughly 0.13% of the sample, which has more than 2 million clones, 85% to 95% seen once. This CDR3 comprises 8 residues. Trimming took 1 base from V and 11 from J, leaving 2 bases between them. Germline CDR1 reads DFQATT; CDR2 reads SNEGSKA (reference sequence). The sequenced material came from naive CD4+ T cells sorted from blood. Subset specified: CD45RA+ positively selected. This clonotype was sampled from a man aged 18 to 30 in good health. This chain uses TRBV20-1 with TRBJ1-1; D is uncertain. The CDR3 nucleotides are TGCAGTGCTAGAGGCGCTTTCTTT. It encodes CSARGAFF.